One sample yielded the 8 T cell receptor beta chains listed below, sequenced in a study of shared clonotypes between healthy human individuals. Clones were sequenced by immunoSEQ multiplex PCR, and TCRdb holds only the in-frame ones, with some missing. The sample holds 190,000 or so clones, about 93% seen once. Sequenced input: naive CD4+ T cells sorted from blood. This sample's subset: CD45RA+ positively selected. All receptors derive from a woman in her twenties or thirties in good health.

The CDR3 is CASSQDRRPTYEQYF. The CDR3 nucleotides are TGTGCCAGTAGCCAGGACAGGCGGCCTACCTACGAGCAGTACTTC. The rearrangement links TRBV19 to TRBJ2-7; 7 bases are a match to TRBD1. Looked up from germline, CDR1 is LNHDA and CDR2 is SQIVND (reference sequence). Trimming cost V 6 bases and J 2 bases; bases outside gene matches: 10. The CDR3 contains 15 residues.

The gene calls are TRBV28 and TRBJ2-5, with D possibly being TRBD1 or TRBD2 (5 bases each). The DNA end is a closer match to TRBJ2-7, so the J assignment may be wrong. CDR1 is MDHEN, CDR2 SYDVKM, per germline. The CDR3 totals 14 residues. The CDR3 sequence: CASSSPGTSYEQYF. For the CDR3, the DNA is TGTGCCAGCAGTTCCCCCGGGACCTCCTACGAGCAGTACTTC.

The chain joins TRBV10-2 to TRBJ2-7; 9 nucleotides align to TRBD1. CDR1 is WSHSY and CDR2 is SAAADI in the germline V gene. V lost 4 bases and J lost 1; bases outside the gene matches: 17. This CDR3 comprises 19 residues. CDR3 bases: TGCGCCAGCAGTGGGACCGGGACAGGGCGCATCAAACGATCCTACGAGCAGTACTTC. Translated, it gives CASSGTGTGRIKRSYEQYF.

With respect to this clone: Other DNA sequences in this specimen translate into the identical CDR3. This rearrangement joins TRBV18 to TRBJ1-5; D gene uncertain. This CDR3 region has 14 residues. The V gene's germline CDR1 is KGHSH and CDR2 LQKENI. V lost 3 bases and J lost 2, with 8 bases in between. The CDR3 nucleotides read TGTGCCAGCTCACCGGGTTTGGGCAATCAGCCCCAGCATTTT. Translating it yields CASSPGLGNQPQHF.

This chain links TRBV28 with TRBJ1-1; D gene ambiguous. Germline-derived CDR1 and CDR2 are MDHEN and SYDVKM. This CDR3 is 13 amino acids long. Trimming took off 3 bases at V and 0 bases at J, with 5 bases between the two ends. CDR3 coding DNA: TGTGCCAGCAGTTTCACAGTGAACACTGAAGCTTTCTTT. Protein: CASSFTVNTEAFF.

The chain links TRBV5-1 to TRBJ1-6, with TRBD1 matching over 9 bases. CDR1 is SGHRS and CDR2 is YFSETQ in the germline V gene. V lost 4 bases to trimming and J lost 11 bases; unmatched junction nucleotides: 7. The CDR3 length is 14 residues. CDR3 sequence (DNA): TGCGCCAGCAGCCCAGGACAGGGGAGGGCACCCCTCCACTTT. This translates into CASSPGQGRAPLHF. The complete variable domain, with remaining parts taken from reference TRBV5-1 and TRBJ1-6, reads KAGVTQTPRYLIKTRGQQVTLSCSPISGHRSVSWYQQTPGQGLQFLFEYFSETQRNKGNFPGRFSGRQFSNSRSEMNVSTLELGDSALYLCASSPGQGRAPLHFGNGTRLTVT.

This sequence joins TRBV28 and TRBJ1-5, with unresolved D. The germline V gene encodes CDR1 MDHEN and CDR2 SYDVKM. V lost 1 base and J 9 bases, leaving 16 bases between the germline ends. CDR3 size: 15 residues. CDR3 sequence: CASSLYPDEGRPQHF. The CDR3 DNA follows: TGTGCCAGCAGTTTATATCCGGATGAAGGGCGGCCCCAGCATTTT.

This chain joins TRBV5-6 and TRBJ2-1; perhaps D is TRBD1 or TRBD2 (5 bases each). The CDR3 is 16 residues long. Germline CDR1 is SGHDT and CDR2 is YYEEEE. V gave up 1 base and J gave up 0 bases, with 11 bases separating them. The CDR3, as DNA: TGTGCCAGCAGCTTGTTGGGGGTGAGCTCCTACAATGAGCAGTTCTTC. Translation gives CASSLLGVSSYNEQFF.